A single count supports the clone carrying this TCR beta chain. Its antigen is unidentified. The data derive from a study of shared clonotypes between healthy human individuals. Around 290 ng DNA, tens of thousands of T cell genomes, went into unsorted PBMC replicate PCRs. With ten immunoSEQ deep assay plates, unsorted PBMC DNA underwent sequencing. The authors' processing: ImmunoSEQ only sent back junction sequences with no quality scores, so filtering was done differently. Assay: immunoSEQ multiplex PCR; the TCRdb copy retains only in-frame clones and omits some. Clonal size and the V and J genes are those of that table, whereas D and trimming came from the DNA. Of about 100,000 clones in the sample, roughly 45% were seen once. The V end was cut by 2 bases, the J end by 5 bases, with 8 bases between. CDR3 size: 12 residues. Germline lookup yields CDR1 GTSNPN and CDR2 SVGIG (reference sequence). Study results and limitations: How much donors shared clonotypes was expected to be affected by sequencing depth.

This chain uses TRBV30 with TRBJ2-3; D possibly corresponds to TRBD1 (6 bases). This clonotype originated in a woman in her thirties or forties in good health. Some clones in this sample may be carry-over from other donors' samples. The sequencing input was PBMCs. The CDR3 here is CAWSPTGDTQYF. Here the CDR3 DNA reads TGTGCCTGGAGTCCGACAGGAGATACGCAGTATTTT.